The clone carrying this T cell receptor (beta chain) was found once. Its antigen is undetermined. One junction end does not reproduce the germline sequence, and a read error may be involved. These data belong to a study of cytomegalovirus exposure and HLA in healthy donors. Looked up from germline, CDR1 is SEHNR and CDR2 is FQNEAQ (reference sequence). This CDR3 spans 12 amino acids. Study results and limitations: Analysis was carried out at a later point, and it linked a missense DCLRE1C variant to TCR beta V- and J-gene trimming. A further, later analysis showed that HLA-associated TCR beta chains (compared with equally common others) were more clonally expanded.

PCR involved 60 Vbeta and 13 Jbeta primers. In the study's own analysis: Unique TCR beta chains totaled roughly 79 million in a later count, with roughly 12 million of them shared. Data came from immunoSEQ multiplex PCR; TCRdb stores just in-frame clones and leaves some out. The DNA gave D and trimming, while V, J and clone size come from that table. The table has 70,000 to 100,000 clones, 80% seen once; the top ten hold 2% to 2.5%. V and J are TRBV7-9 and TRBJ1-1; a weak D match, TRBD1 (6 bases). This TCR derives from a man between 18 and 29 years old in good health and CMV-seronegative. The sequenced sample consisted of PBMCs. CDR3 residues: CSSSFTGIEAFF. The CDR3 DNA follows: TGTTCCAGCAGTTTTACAGGGATTGAAGCTTTCTTT.